These T cell receptor beta chains were read from a single sample in a study of Graves' ophthalmopathy and Graves' hyperthyroidism. One entry per CDR3 protein, called by TCRdb with MiXCR from the multiplex PCR reads. The table has hundreds of thousands of distinct CDR3 sequences, about 24% seen once. The sequenced sample consisted of peripheral blood. The receptors were gathered from a woman younger than 30 with stable Graves' hyperthyroidism. Some clones in this sample may be carry-over from other donors' samples. Both conserved end residues are part of each CDR3. The order of the fields is D gene, V gene, clone size, J gene, CDR3 DNA, CDR3 protein. D genes are given only for firm matches. Size is omitted from some rows. Given values are once, few, many or a class for expanded clones.

NA	TRBV12-3/TRBV12-4	NA	TRBJ1-2	TGTGCCAGCAGTTTGCTGGGCAGATCAGCCGGCTACACCTTC	CASSLLGRSAGYTF
TRBD1	TRBV12-3/TRBV12-4	NA	TRBJ2-5	TGTGCCAGCAGGTCCAAGGGACAGGGAACAGGAGAGACCCAGTACTTC	CASRSKGQGTGETQYF
NA	TRBV7-6	NA	TRBJ2-5	TGTGCCAGCAGCTACTCCGACAGTTCAGAGACCCAGTACTTC	CASSYSDSSETQYF
NA	TRBV6-1	few	TRBJ1-1	TGTGCCAGCAGGGCAACGAGGGCGGGACACCGTATCACTGAAGCTTTCTTT	CASRATRAGHRITEAFF
TRBD1	TRBV5-1	many	TRBJ1-1	TGCGCCAGCAGTGGGGACAGGCGGCGGACGAACACTGAAGCTTTCTTT	CASSGDRRRTNTEAFF
TRBD1	TRBV7-2	many	TRBJ1-6	TGTGCCAGCAGCCGGGCTCCGGGACAGGGGGATTCACCCCTCCACTTT	CASSRAPGQGDSPLHF
NA	TRBV7-2	NA	TRBJ1-1	TGTGCCAGCAGCTTAGCAGAGGGGTTCCAAGCTTTCTTT	CASSLAEGFQAFF
NA	TRBV6-5	many	TRBJ2-7	TGTGCCAGCAGTTACTCCGAGGGATCCTACGAGCAGTACTTC	CASSYSEGSYEQYF
TRBD2	TRBV12-3/TRBV12-4	many	TRBJ2-5	TGTGCCAGCAGTTCATGGACTAGCCGGGAGACCCAGTACTTC	CASSSWTSRETQYF
TRBD1	TRBV6-5	many	TRBJ1-1	TGTGCCAGCAGTTCCGGGACAGGGCGTGAAGCTTTCTTT	CASSSGTGREAFF
NA	TRBV20-1	few	TRBJ2-7	TGCAGTCTCGAGAGGGGCAGCTCCTACGAGCAGTACTTC	CSLERGSSYEQYF
NA	TRBV3-1	many	TRBJ1-1	TGTGCCAGCAGCCAGCGCACTGAAGCTTTCTTT	CASSQRTEAFF
TRBD2	TRBV11-2	once	TRBJ2-5	TGTGCCAGCAGCCCCCTCAGGACTAGCGGGGGGGCCCAAGAGACCCAGTACTTC	CASSPLRTSGGAQETQYF
NA	TRBV19	many	TRBJ2-4	TGTGCCAGTAGGGTGGACAGATGGACCAAAAACATTCAGTACTTC	CASRVDRWTKNIQYF
NA	TRBV25-1	few	TRBJ1-2	TGTGCCAGCAGGAGAGACGGAGCTAACTATGGCTACACCTTC	CASRRDGANYGYTF
NA	TRBV6-4	few	TRBJ1-2	TGTGCCAGCAGTCCCTCGCCCAGTCTACTCACTAACTATGGCTACACCTTC	CASSPSPSLLTNYGYTF
TRBD1	TRBV20-1	many	TRBJ1-5	TGCAGTGCTAGGACAGGGTACCAGCCCCAGCATTTT	CSARTGYQPQHF
NA	TRBV12-3/TRBV12-4	many	TRBJ2-2	TGTGCCAGCAGTTACCCCCGGCATATGAACACCGGGGAGCTGTTTTTT	CASSYPRHMNTGELFF